Described below is a single TCR beta chain sequence and its context. No antigen is known for it. This entry belongs to a study of cytomegalovirus exposure and HLA in healthy donors. Background on the study: A later analysis reported the same platform for the roughly 120 validation repertoires and the 500 to 750 first-cohort repertoires.

Sequencing used immunoSEQ multiplex PCR; TCRdb keeps in-frame clones, though not all of them. The sample has 150,000 to 250,000 clones, about 81% seen once. The CDR3 contains 14 residues. Per germline, CDR1 SGHTA and CDR2 FQGNSA. V shed 4 bases, J shed 3 bases, and the junction held 2 bases outside the gene matches. Broader study findings: CMV antigen specificity was confirmed in vitro for a few CMV-associated chains.

The rearrangement joins TRBV7-2 to TRBJ2-3; 9 bases are a match to TRBD1. Sequenced material: PBMCs. This TCR was sampled from a woman younger than 45 in good health and CMV-seronegative. This chain's CDR3 is CASSSGTGTDTQYF. In nucleotides, the CDR3 is TGTGCCAGCAGCTCCGGGACAGGGACAGATACGCAGTATTTT.